The clone carrying this TCR beta chain was seen a few times. Time point indicated: pre-sensitization, week 0. Treatment indicated: therapeutic diphenylcyclopropenone sensitization with weekly scalp DPC. Extraction of total RNA was performed on unfractionated whole blood. A single record per CDR3 protein comes from TCRdb applying MiXCR to the RACE reads. The table lists approximately 52,000 distinct CDR3 sequences, 9.6% of them singletons. The sample originates from a study of human T cells and chemical hapten exposure. The V segment lost 8 bases and the J segment 8 bases; nucleotides outside the gene matches: 8. CDR3 size: 13 residues. The germline gives CDR1 MNHEY, CDR2 SVGEGT.

The receptor was derived from a woman aged 25 to 45 with alopecia areata. Some clones in this sample may be carry-over from other donors' samples. The input for sequencing was whole blood, taken in connection with sensitization to the hapten diphenylcyclopropenone (DPC). V gene TRBV6-2 or TRBV6-3 combines with J gene TRBJ1-4; TRBD1 aligns across 7 bases. CDR3 loop: CASGEQGREKLFF. CDR3 bases: TGTGCCAGCGGAGAACAGGGGCGAGAAAAACTGTTTTTT.